Only a few counts were recorded for the clone carrying this T cell receptor beta chain. Its antigen is as yet unknown. The data originate from a study of blood T cells in healthy people across ages. Findings and caveats of the study: With donor CMV status unknown, expanded clonotype changes were possibly confounded.

A second PCR of about 7 to 12 cycles used a sample-barcoded 5' primer and a J-beta primer mix. Each CDR3 protein is one row after TCRdb ran MiXCR on the 5' RACE reads. This sample has 1.5 million to 2 million distinct CDR3 sequences, with 49% found just once. This CDR3 is built from 12 residues. Germline V gene sequence: CDR1 MDHEN, CDR2 SYDVKM. The TCR comes from a woman aged 40 to 49 in good health. The sequencing input was blood. The rearrangement links TRBV28 to TRBJ2-4; the D is unclear. Gene TRBJ2-7 matches the end of the DNA better, so the J call may be wrong. The DNA for the CDR3 is TGTGCCAGCAGAGGTGGCAGGAACGAGCAGTACTTC. This encodes CASRGGRNEQYF.